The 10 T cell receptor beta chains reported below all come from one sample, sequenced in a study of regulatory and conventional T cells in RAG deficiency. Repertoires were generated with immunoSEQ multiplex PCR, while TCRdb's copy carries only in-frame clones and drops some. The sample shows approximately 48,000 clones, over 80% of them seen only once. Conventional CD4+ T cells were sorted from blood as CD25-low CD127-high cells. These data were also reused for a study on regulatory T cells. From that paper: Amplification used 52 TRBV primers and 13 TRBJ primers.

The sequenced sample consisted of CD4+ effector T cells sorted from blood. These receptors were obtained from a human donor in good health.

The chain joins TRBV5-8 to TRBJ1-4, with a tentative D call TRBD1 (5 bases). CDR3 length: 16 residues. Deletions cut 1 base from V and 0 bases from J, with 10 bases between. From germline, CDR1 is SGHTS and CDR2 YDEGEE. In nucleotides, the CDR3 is TGTGCCAGCAGCTTGTTTCAGGGATCAACTAATGAAAAACTGTTTTTT. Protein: CASSLFQGSTNEKLFF.

The CDR3 here is CASSREGTGRNEQFF. CDR3 in DNA: TGTGCCAGTAGTAGGGAGGGGACAGGGAGGAATGAGCAGTTCTTC. The chain is built from TRBV19 and TRBJ2-1; 9 bases are a match to TRBD1. The trim removed 4 bases at V and 7 bases at J, leaving 8 bases unmatched. Germline values: CDR1 LNHDA, CDR2 SQIVND (reference sequence). CDR3 length: 15 residues. The full variable domain, with the rest looked up from reference TRBV19 and TRBJ2-1, is DGGITQSPKYLFRKEGQNVTLSCEQNLNHDAMYWYRQDPGQGLRLIYYSQIVNDFQKGDIAEGYSVSREKKESFPLTVTSAQKNPTAFYLCASSREGTGRNEQFFGPGTRLTVL.

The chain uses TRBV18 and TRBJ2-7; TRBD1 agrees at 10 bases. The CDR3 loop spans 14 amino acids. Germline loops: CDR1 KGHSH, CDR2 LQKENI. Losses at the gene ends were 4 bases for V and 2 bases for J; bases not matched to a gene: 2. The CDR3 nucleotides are TGTGCCAGCTCACAAGGGACAGGGGCCTACGAGCAGTACTTC. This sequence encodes CASSQGTGAYEQYF.

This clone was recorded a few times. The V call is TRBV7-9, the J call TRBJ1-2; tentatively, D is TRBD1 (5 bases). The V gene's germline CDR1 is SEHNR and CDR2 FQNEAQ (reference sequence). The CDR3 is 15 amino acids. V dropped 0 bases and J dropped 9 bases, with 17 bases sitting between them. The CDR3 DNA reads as TGTGCCAGCAGCTTAGCCCTCGGGGCCCAAACGAGCTACACCTTC. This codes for CASSLALGAQTSYTF.

CDR3: CASSPPGRDEQYF. The CDR3 DNA follows: TGTGCCAGCAGCCCCCCGGGGAGGGACGAGCAGTACTTC. The chain recombines TRBV6-5 with TRBJ2-7, with 7 bases identical to TRBD2. This CDR3 comprises 13 residues. The junction had 7 bases not matched to a gene; V was cut back by 6 bases and J by 5 bases. Germline CDR1 MNHEY, CDR2 SVGAGI.

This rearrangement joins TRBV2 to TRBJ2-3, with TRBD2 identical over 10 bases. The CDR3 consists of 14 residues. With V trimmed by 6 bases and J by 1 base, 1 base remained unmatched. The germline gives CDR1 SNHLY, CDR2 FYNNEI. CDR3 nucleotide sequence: TGTGCCAGCAGGGGGACTAGCGGCACAGATACGCAGTATTTT. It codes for CASRGTSGTDTQYF. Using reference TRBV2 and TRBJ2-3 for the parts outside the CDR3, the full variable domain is EPEVTQTPSHQVTQMGQEVILRCVPISNHLYFYWYRQILGQKVEFLVSFYNNEISEKSEIFDDQFSVERPDGSNFTLKIRSTKLEDSAMYFCASRGTSGTDTQYFGPGTRLTVL.

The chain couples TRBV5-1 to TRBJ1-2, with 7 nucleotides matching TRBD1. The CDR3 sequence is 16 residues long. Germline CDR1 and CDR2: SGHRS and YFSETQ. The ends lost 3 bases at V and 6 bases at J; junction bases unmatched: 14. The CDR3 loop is CASSWSRNSGTDGYTF. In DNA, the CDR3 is TGCGCCAGCAGCTGGTCACGAAACTCCGGGACAGATGGCTACACCTTC.

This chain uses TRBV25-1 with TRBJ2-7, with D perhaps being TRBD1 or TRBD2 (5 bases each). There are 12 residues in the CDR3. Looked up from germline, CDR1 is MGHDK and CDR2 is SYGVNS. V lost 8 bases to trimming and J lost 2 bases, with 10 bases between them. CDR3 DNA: TGTGCCAGCGGCCGGGGCACCTACGAGCAGTACTTC. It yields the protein CASGRGTYEQYF.

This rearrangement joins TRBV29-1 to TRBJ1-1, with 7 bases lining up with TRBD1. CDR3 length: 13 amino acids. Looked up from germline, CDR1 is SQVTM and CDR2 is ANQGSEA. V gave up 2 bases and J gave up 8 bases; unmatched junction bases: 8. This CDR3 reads CSVEIDRASEAFF. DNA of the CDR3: TGCAGCGTTGAAATAGACAGGGCTTCGGAAGCTTTCTTT.

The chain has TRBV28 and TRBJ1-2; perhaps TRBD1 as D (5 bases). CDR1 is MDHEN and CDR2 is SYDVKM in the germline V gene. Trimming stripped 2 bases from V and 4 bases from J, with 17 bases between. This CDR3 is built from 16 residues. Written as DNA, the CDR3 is TGTGCCAGCAGTTTACTAGGTCAGGGCTTAATCTATGGCTACACCTTC. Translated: CASSLLGQGLIYGYTF.